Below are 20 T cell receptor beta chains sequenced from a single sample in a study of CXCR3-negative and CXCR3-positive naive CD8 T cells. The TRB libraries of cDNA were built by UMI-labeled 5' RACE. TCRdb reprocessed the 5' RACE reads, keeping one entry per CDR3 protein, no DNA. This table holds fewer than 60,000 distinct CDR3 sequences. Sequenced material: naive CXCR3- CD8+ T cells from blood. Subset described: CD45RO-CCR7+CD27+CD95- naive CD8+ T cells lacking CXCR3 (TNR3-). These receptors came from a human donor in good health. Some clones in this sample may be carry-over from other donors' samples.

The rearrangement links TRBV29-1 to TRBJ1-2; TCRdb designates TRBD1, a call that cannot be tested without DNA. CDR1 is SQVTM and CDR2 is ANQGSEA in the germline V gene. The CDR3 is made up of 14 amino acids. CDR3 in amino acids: CSVTNPGGNYGYTF.

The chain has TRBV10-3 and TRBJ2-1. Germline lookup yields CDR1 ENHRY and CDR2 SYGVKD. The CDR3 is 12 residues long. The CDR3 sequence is CAIIDRNNEQFF.

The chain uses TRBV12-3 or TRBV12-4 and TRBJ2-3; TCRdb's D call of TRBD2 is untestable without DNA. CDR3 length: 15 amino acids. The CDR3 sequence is CASSLLGPLTDTQYF.

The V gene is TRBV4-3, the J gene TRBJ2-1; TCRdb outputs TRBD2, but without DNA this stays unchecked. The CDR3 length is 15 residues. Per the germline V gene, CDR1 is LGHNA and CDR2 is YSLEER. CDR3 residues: CASSQVAGGYSEQFF.

Here the CDR3 reads CASSQDFAGAGETQYF. This chain links TRBV14 with TRBJ2-5; TCRdb reports TRBD1, a call that lacks DNA to check it against. The CDR3 consists of 16 residues. Germline assignment: CDR1 SGHDN and CDR2 FVKESK. The variable domain in full, completed from reference TRBV14 and TRBJ2-5, reads EAGVTQFPSHSVIEKGQTVTLRCDPISGHDNLYWYRRVMGKEIKFLLHFVKESKQDESGMPNNRFLAERTGGTYSTLKVQPAELEDSGVYFCASSQDFAGAGETQYFGPGTRLLVL.

The chain's CDR3 is CSVEVGGSYGYTF. This rearrangement joins TRBV29-1 to TRBJ1-2. The V gene's germline CDR1 is SQVTM and CDR2 ANQGSEA. The CDR3 has 13 residues.

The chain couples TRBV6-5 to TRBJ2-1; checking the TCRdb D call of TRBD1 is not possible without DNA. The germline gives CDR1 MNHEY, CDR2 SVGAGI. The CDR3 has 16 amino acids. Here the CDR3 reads CASSYSTGANKYEQFF.

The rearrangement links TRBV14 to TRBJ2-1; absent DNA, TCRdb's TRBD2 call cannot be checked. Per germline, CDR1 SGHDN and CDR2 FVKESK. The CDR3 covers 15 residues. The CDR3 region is CASSRRGWGSNEQFF.

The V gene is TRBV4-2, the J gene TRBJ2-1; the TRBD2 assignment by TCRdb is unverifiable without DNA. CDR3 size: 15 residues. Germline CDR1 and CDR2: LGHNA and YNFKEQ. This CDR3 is CASSQDRAGVGEQFF.

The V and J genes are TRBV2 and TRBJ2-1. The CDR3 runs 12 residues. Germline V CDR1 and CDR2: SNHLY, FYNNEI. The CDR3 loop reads CASSDSRSEQFF. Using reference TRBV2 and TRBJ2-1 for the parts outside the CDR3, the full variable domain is EPEVTQTPSHQVTQMGQEVILRCVPISNHLYFYWYRQILGQKVEFLVSFYNNEISEKSEIFDDQFSVERPDGSNFTLKIRSTKLEDSAMYFCASSDSRSEQFFGPGTRLTVL.

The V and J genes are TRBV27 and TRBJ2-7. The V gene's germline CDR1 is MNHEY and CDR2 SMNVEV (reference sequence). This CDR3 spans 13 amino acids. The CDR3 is CASSLAGVYEQYF.

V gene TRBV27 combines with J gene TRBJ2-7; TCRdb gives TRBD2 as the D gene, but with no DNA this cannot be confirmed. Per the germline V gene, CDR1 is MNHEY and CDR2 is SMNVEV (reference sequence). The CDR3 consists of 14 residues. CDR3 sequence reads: CASSLGSAGGEQYF.

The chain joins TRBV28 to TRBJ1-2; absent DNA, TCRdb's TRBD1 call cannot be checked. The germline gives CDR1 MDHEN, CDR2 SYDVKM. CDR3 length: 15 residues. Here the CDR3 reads CASSQRFRTGYGYTF.

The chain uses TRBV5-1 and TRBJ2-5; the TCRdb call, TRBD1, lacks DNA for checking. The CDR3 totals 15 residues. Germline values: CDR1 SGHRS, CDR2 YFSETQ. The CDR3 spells CASSLDRGRKETQYF.

CDR3 amino acids: CASSQDIRLAGADTQYF. The V call is TRBV4-2, the J call TRBJ2-3; TCRdb outputs TRBD2, but without DNA this stays unchecked. CDR3 length: 17 residues. Germline-derived CDR1 and CDR2 are LGHNA and YNFKEQ.

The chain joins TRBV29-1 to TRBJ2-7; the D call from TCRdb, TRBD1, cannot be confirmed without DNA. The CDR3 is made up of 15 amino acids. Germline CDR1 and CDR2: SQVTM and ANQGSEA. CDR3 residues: CSVDIRDRGSYEQYF.

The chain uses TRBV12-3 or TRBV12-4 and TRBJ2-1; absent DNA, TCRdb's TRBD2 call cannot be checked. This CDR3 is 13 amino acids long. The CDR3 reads CASSSHSDNEQFF.

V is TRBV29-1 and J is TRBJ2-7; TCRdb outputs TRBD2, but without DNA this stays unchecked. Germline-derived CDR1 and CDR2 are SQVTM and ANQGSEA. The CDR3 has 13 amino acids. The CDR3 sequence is CSVGGPPSYEQYF.

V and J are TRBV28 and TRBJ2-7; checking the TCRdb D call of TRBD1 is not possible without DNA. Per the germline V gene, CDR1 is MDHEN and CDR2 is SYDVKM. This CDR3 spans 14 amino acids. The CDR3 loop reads CASSFGQTPYEQYF.

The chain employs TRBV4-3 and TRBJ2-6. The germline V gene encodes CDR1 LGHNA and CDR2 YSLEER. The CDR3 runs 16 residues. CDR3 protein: CASSQEIGSGANVLTF.